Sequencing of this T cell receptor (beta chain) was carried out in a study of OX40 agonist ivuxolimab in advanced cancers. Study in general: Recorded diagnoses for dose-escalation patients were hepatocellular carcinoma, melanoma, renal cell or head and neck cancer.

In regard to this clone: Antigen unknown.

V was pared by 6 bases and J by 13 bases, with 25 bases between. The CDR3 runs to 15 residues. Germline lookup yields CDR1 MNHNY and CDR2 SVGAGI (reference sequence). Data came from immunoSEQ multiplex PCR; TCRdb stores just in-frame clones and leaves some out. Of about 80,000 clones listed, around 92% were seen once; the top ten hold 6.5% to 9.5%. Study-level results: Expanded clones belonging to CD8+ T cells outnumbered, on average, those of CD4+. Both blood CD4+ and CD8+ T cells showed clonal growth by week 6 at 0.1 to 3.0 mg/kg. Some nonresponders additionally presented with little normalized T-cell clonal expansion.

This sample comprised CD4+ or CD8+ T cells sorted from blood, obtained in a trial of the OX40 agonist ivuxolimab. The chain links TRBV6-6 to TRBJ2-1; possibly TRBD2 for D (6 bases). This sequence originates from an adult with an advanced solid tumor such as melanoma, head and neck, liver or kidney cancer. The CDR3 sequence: CASSATGTPDHVQFF. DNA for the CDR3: TGTGCCAGCAGCGCAACCGGGACTCCCGACCATGTCCAGTTCTTC.